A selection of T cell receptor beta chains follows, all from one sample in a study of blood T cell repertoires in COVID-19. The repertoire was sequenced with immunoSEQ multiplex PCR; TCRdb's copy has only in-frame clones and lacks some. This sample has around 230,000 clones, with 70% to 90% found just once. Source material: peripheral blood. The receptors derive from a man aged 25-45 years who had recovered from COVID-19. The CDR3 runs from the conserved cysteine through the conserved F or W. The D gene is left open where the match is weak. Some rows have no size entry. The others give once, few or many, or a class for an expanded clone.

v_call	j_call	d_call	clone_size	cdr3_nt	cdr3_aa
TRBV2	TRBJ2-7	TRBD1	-	TGTGCCAGCAGCCGCGACAGGGTTTACGAGCAGTACTTC	CASSRDRVYEQYF
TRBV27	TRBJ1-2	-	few	TGTGCCAGCAGTTTGTTGGGCCCTAACTATGGCTACACCTTC	CASSLLGPNYGYTF
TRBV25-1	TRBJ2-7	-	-	TGTGCCAGCAGTGACCGACAACCCCGAACCTACGAGCAGTACTTC	CASSDRQPRTYEQYF
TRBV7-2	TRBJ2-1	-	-	TGTGCCAGCCCCAAGAAGGAGGGGACCAATGAGCAGTTCTTC	CASPKKEGTNEQFF
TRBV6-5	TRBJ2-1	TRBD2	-	TGTGCCAGCAGTTACTTTAGCGGGGCCCGAGGCAATGAGCAGTTCTTC	CASSYFSGARGNEQFF
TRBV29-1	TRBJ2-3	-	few	TGCAGCGTTGAATCAGGTAGAGATACGCAGTATTTT	CSVESGRDTQYF
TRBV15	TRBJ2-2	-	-	TGTGCCACCAGCAGAGATCTTGTCGGGGAGCTGTTTTTT	CATSRDLVGELFF
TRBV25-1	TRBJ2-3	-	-	TGTGCCAGCAGCAGAGACGCACAGGGTACGCAGTATTTT	CASSRDAQGTQYF
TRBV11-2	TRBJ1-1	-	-	TGTGCCAGCAGCTTTCTAGACAGGAACACTGAAGCTTTCTTT	CASSFLDRNTEAFF
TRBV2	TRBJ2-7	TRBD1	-	TGTGCCAGGGGCCGGACAGGGGTAAACGAGCAGTACTTC	CARGRTGVNEQYF
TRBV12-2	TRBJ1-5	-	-	TGTGCAAGTCGCTTTCGTCTCCTAAGAGATCAGCCCCAGCATTTT	CASRFRLLRDQPQHF
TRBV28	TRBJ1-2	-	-	TGTGCCAGCATCGAGGGGACTGGTCCTGGCTACACCTTC	CASIEGTGPGYTF
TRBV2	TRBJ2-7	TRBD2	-	TGTGCCAGCAGGGGGGACTACTACTACGAGCAGTACTTC	CASRGDYYYEQYF
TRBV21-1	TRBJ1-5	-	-	TGTGCCAGCAGCATAAATCCGGGACAGGGAAGGAGGAGCAATCAGCCCCAGCATTTT	CASSINPGQGRRSNQPQHF
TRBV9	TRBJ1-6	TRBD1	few	TGTGCCAGCAGCGCGACAGGGGCCGGGTATAATTCACCCCTCCACTTT	CASSATGAGYNSPLHF
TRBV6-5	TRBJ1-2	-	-	TGTGCCAGCAGTTTGGGCCGGGGGGGCAACTATGGCTACACCTTC	CASSLGRGGNYGYTF
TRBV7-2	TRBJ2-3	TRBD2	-	TGTGCCAGCAGCTCCCGGGTAGCGGGGGGGCGAGATACGCAGTATTTT	CASSSRVAGGRDTQYF
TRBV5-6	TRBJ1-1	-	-	TGTGCCAGCAGCCTGGACCGATTCGGCACTGAAGCTTTCTTT	CASSLDRFGTEAFF
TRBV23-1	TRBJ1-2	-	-	TGCGCCAGCAGTCAATTAACAGCGGGATTCTCTTATGGCTACACCTTC	CASSQLTAGFSYGYTF
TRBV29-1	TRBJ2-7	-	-	TGCAGCGTTTTCGCGGGGAATTCCTACGAGCAGTACTTC	CSVFAGNSYEQYF
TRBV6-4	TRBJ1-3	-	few	TGTGCCAGCAGTGACTCCCCCGAGGGAGGAAACACCATATATTTT	CASSDSPEGGNTIYF
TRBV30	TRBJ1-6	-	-	TGTGCCTGGGAAATTCAGGGGAATTCACCCCTCCACTTT	CAWEIQGNSPLHF
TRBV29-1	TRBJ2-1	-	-	TGCAGCGTTGCAGATTCTTCCTACAATGAGCAGTTCTTC	CSVADSSYNEQFF
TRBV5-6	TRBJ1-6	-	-	TGTGCCACCAGTTCTGACAGTCCTAGCTCCTATAATTCACCCCTCCACTTT	CATSSDSPSSYNSPLHF
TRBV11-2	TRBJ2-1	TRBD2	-	TGTGCCAGCAGCCTAGACAGCGGGGGGGCCTATGAGCAGTTCTTC	CASSLDSGGAYEQFF
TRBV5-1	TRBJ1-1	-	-	TGCGCCAGCAGCTTGACAGGCTCAGAAGGCACTGAAGCTTTCTTT	CASSLTGSEGTEAFF
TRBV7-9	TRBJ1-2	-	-	TGTGCCAGCAGCCAAGGACAGTTCTATGGCTACACCTTC	CASSQGQFYGYTF
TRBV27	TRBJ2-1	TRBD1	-	TGTGCCAGCAGTTTATTAGGGACAGGGCACAATGAGCAGTTCTTC	CASSLLGTGHNEQFF
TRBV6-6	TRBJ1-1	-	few	TGTGCCAGTGAGGGGGTATTGGGGAACACTGAAGCTTTCTTT	CASEGVLGNTEAFF
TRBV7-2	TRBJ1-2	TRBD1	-	TGTGCCAGCAGCCTGGACAGGGGGCCCTTCGGTGGCTACACCTTC	CASSLDRGPFGGYTF
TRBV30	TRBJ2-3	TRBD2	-	TGTGCCTGGAGTGTATCTTGGGGTGCGGGGGAGGATACGCAGTATTTT	CAWSVSWGAGEDTQYF
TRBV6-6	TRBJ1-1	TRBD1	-	TGTGCCAGCAGTTACGCCAGGGGGGTTAACACTGAAGCTTTCTTT	CASSYARGVNTEAFF
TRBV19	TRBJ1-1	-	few	TGTGCCAGTACCGCGGGTCCCTCCATGAACACTGAAGCTTTCTTT	CASTAGPSMNTEAFF
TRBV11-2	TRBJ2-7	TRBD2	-	TGTGCCAGCAGCTTAGGTAGTTGGGGACTAAATCCCTACGAGCAGTACTTC	CASSLGSWGLNPYEQYF
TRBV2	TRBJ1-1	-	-	TGTGCCAGCGGGTCGGAGCGGGAGAACACTGAAGCTTTCTTT	CASGSERENTEAFF
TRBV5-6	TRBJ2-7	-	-	TGTGCCAGCAGCCCGGCGGCCTCCTACGAGCAGTACTTC	CASSPAASYEQYF
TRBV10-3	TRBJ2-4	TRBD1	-	TGTGCCATCAGCGAGTCAGGGGGCTTGCAAAACATTCAGTACTTC	CAISESGGLQNIQYF
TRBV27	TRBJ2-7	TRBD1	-	TGTGCCAGCAGTCCAGGACAGGGACTCCTGTACGAGCAGTACTTC	CASSPGQGLLYEQYF
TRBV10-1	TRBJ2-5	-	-	TGCGCCAGCAGCGGACAGCTACAAGAGACCCAGTACTTC	CASSGQLQETQYF
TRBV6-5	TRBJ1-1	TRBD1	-	TGTGCCAGCAGTTTAGGAACAGGGGGTGACACTGAAGCTTTCTTT	CASSLGTGGDTEAFF
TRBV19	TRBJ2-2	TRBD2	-	TGTGCCAGTAGTAGAGCTAGCGGGGTGAACGCCGGGGAGCTGTTTTTT	CASSRASGVNAGELFF
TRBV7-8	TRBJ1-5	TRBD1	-	TGTGCCAGCAGCTTAACAACCGGGACAGGGTTCCAGCCCCAGCATTTT	CASSLTTGTGFQPQHF
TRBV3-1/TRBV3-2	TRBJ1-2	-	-	TGTGCCAGCAGCCAATTCGGCAGTTCGCCGGGGGGCTACACCTTC	CASSQFGSSPGGYTF
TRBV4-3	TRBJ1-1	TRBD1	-	TGCGCCAGCAGCCAATCGGCGACAGGGAGGAACACTGAAGCTTTCTTT	CASSQSATGRNTEAFF
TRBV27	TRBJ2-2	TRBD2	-	TGTGCCAGCAGTTTTTTCGGACTAGCGGGGGGAGCCGGGGAGCTGTTTTTT	CASSFFGLAGGAGELFF
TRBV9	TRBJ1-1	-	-	TGTGCCAGCAGCGTAGGTCGTCTGAACACTGAAGCTTTCTTT	CASSVGRLNTEAFF